A selection of T cell receptor beta chains follows, all from one sample in a study of T cells after yellow fever vaccination. TCRdb fed the 5' RACE reads into MiXCR, producing one record per CDR3 protein. This table holds approximately 450,000 distinct CDR3 sequences, roughly a sixth found once. The material was PBMCs, obtained before the yellow fever booster vaccination. Receptors were obtained from a man younger than 35 who received the YFV17D yellow fever vaccine. Each CDR3 is given with its conserved first and last residue. The D gene is left open where the match is weak. Rows may omit the clone size; those that give it use once, few, many or a size class.

J,V,size,D,DNA,CDR3
TRBJ1-2,TRBV20-1,.,.,TGCAGTGCCCCTGTGGAGAGCTATGGCTACACCTTC,CSAPVESYGYTF
TRBJ2-1,TRBV7-2,few,.,TGTGCCAGCAGCTTAGGCCGGGACAACAATGAGCAGTTCTTC,CASSLGRDNNEQFF
TRBJ2-7,TRBV18,.,.,TGTGCCAGCTCACCACGGGGTCGGACGTACTCCTACGAGCAGTACTTC,CASSPRGRTYSYEQYF
TRBJ2-7,TRBV7-2,many,.,TGTGCCAGCAGCCAAGGTGGGGGGATGCGGGAGCAGTACTTC,CASSQGGGMREQYF
TRBJ1-6,TRBV29-1,.,.,TGCAGCGTTGGAGTTAACAATAATTCACCCCTCCACTTT,CSVGVNNNSPLHF
TRBJ2-2,TRBV6-5,many,TRBD1,TGTGCCAGCAGCCCGGGACAGGGGGCAGGCGGGGAGCTGTTTTTT,CASSPGQGAGGELFF
TRBJ2-5,TRBV2,many,.,TGTGCCAGCAGTCCACAGGGCCGAGAGACCCAGTACTTC,CASSPQGRETQYF
TRBJ1-1,TRBV6-6,few,.,TGTGCCAGCAGTTACTCAGGAAATGCTGAAGCTTTCTTT,CASSYSGNAEAFF
TRBJ1-5,TRBV18,.,.,TGTGCCAGCTCACCTACTTACGGTGATCAGCCCCAGCATTTT,CASSPTYGDQPQHF
TRBJ1-6,TRBV6-5,.,TRBD1,TGTGCCAGCAACAGGGGGGTCTCCTATAATTCACCCCTCCACTTT,CASNRGVSYNSPLHF
TRBJ1-2,TRBV7-6,.,.,TGTGCCAGCAGCCCGGACACCGCGACCTTC,CASSPDTATF
TRBJ2-4,TRBV12-3/TRBV12-4,many,.,TGTGCCAGCAGACCCCGGGCGGCTAAAAACATTCAGTACTTC,CASRPRAAKNIQYF
TRBJ2-5,TRBV7-9,few,TRBD1,TGTGCCAGCAGCCCTTCCGGGACAGGGAGTGGAGAGACCCAGTACTTC,CASSPSGTGSGETQYF
TRBJ2-1,TRBV10-3,.,.,TGTGCCATCGTTCCCCACAATGAGCAGTTCTTC,CAIVPHNEQFF
TRBJ2-6,TRBV7-2,.,.,TGTGCCAGCAGCTCCCAGGGAACTGGGGCCAACGTCCTGACTTTC,CASSSQGTGANVLTF
TRBJ2-5,TRBV5-6,.,.,TGTGCCAGCAGCTCGACAGGTGATGGGGAGACCCAGTACTTC,CASSSTGDGETQYF
TRBJ2-3,TRBV5-1,few,TRBD2,TGCGCCAGCAGCTTGGTGGAGGACGGGGGGGCAGATACGCAGTATTTT,CASSLVEDGGADTQYF
TRBJ1-2,TRBV12-3/TRBV12-4,.,.,TGTGCCAGCACTCTGGTGGGATATGGCTACACCTTC,CASTLVGYGYTF
TRBJ2-1,TRBV30,.,.,TGTGCCTGGACCAGGACTATAGAGCAGTTCTTC,CAWTRTIEQFF
TRBJ1-1,TRBV6-5,few,.,TGTGCCAGCAGTCTTCAGGTACAGGCTGAAGCTTTCTTT,CASSLQVQAEAFF
TRBJ2-5,TRBV5-8,few,.,TGTGCCAGCAGCTTGGCCCCGGGACATGAGGAGACCCAGTACTTC,CASSLAPGHEETQYF
TRBJ1-5,TRBV20-1,few,.,TGCAGTGCTAGAGGGCCCTGGGGGGGCAGGAATCAGCCCCAGCATTTT,CSARGPWGGRNQPQHF
TRBJ2-3,TRBV7-9,.,.,TGTGCCAGCAGCTCCGGGGCCGCTAGCACAGATACGCAGTATTTT,CASSSGAASTDTQYF
TRBJ2-5,TRBV5-1,.,.,TGCGCCAGTCGCGAAGTGCAAGAGACCCAGTACTTC,CASREVQETQYF
TRBJ2-6,TRBV3-1,few,.,TGTGCCAGCAGCTCCCAGGAATCTGGGGCCAACGTCCTGACTTTC,CASSSQESGANVLTF
TRBJ2-6,TRBV18,few,.,TGTGCCAGCTCACCTGACCCATCTGGGGCCAACGTCCTGACTTTC,CASSPDPSGANVLTF
TRBJ2-7,TRBV4-3,.,.,TGCGCCAGCAGCCAAGATAAGGACAGTATGCCTCCCTACGAGCAGTACTTC,CASSQDKDSMPPYEQYF
TRBJ1-3,TRBV5-1,.,.,TGCGCCAGCAGCTTGATGGGCTACTCTGGAAACACCATATATTTT,CASSLMGYSGNTIYF
TRBJ2-1,TRBV29-1,.,.,TGCAGCGTTGAAGAGGATCATGAGCAGTTCTTC,CSVEEDHEQFF
TRBJ1-6,TRBV6-6,.,.,TGTGCCAGCAGTTACGGGACACAACCCCTCCACTTT,CASSYGTQPLHF
TRBJ2-7,TRBV20-1,.,TRBD2,TGCAGTGCTAGAGATCTCACAGCGGGGGGGCCTGTTTCCTACGAGCAGTACTTC,CSARDLTAGGPVSYEQYF
TRBJ1-1,TRBV29-1,few,.,TGCAGCGTTGAAGGCCCCCCTAATGAAGCTTTCTTT,CSVEGPPNEAFF
TRBJ1-5,TRBV2,few,.,TGTGCCAGCAGTGCCCCTTTGTGGGGCGATAATCAGCCCCAGCATTTT,CASSAPLWGDNQPQHF
TRBJ1-5,TRBV5-5,.,.,TGTGCCAGCAGCGGGCGGTGGGAAAGCAATCAGCCCCAGCATTTT,CASSGRWESNQPQHF
TRBJ2-2,TRBV5-5,many,.,TGTGCCAGCAGCTTGCGGGGGCAGGGGACCGGGGAGCTGTTTTTT,CASSLRGQGTGELFF
TRBJ2-7,TRBV7-2,.,.,TGTGCCAGCAGCTTAATTGATAGGGACGAGCAGTACTTC,CASSLIDRDEQYF
TRBJ2-2,TRBV6-5,few,.,TGTGCCAGCAGTTATTACGGGGAGCTGTTTTTT,CASSYYGELFF
TRBJ1-3,TRBV6-6,many,.,TGTGCCAGCACTGAACAGTTCTCTGGAAACACCATATATTTT,CASTEQFSGNTIYF
TRBJ2-4,TRBV5-1,.,.,TGCGCCAGCAGCTTGGTTGCTTTCGGGGGGCGAAAAAACATTCAGTACTTC,CASSLVAFGGRKNIQYF
TRBJ1-4,TRBV20-1,few,.,TGCAGTGGTCAGGGGATTGGAAAACTGTTTTTT,CSGQGIGKLFF
TRBJ2-4,TRBV18,.,.,TGTGCCAGCTCACCACCGAACAGGGCGGACATTCAGTACTTC,CASSPPNRADIQYF
TRBJ2-2,TRBV6-5,few,.,TGTGCCAGCAGTTACGCGGTCTCCGGGGAGCTGTTTTTT,CASSYAVSGELFF
TRBJ1-2,TRBV29-1,few,TRBD1,TGCAGCGTTGAAGTCTGGACAGGGGGTCTGACTAACTATGGCTACACCTTC,CSVEVWTGGLTNYGYTF
TRBJ1-1,TRBV11-1,few,.,TGTGCCAGCAGCGTGGAGAGTTATAACACTGAAGCTTTCTTT,CASSVESYNTEAFF
TRBJ2-1,TRBV15,few,.,TGTGCCACCAGCAGAGATGAGGGAAATGAGCAGTTCTTC,CATSRDEGNEQFF
TRBJ2-1,TRBV12-3/TRBV12-4,.,.,TGTGCCAGCACCAAGGGACGGACTGAGCAGTTCTTC,CASTKGRTEQFF
TRBJ2-5,TRBV5-1,few,.,TGCGCCAGCAGCTTGAAGGGTGTTCCGACCCAGTACTTC,CASSLKGVPTQYF
TRBJ1-2,TRBV6-5,.,TRBD1,TGTGCCAGCAGTTCCCACAGGGGGCGTGGAGGCTACACCTTC,CASSSHRGRGGYTF
TRBJ1-1,TRBV5-1,.,.,TGCGCCAGCAGCTCTACTGGGATGAACACTGAAGCTTTCTTT,CASSSTGMNTEAFF
TRBJ2-4,TRBV18,few,.,TGTGCCAGCTCACCATTGGGACCGTTAGCCAAAAACATTCAGTACTTC,CASSPLGPLAKNIQYF
TRBJ2-3,TRBV7-2,many,.,TGTGCCAGCAGCAAAGACTGGGGTGATACGCAGTATTTT,CASSKDWGDTQYF
TRBJ2-7,TRBV7-6,.,TRBD1,TGTGCCAGCAGCTTAGTACCGCCCCCGGGACAGAGCTACGAGCAGTACTTC,CASSLVPPPGQSYEQYF
TRBJ1-6,TRBV6-5,few,.,TGTGCCAGCAGGACCCCAGGGGATAATTCACCCCTCCACTTT,CASRTPGDNSPLHF
TRBJ2-1,TRBV7-9,many,.,TGTGCCAGCAGCTTAATGGCCAGCTCCTACAATGAGCAGTTCTTC,CASSLMASSYNEQFF
TRBJ2-5,TRBV12-3/TRBV12-4,few,.,TGTGCCAGCCTGAAGGAGACAGAGACCCAGTACTTC,CASLKETETQYF
TRBJ1-1,TRBV7-2,.,.,TGTGCCAGCAGCTCGGACACCTTGAACACTGAAGCTTTCTTT,CASSSDTLNTEAFF
TRBJ1-5,TRBV29-1,.,.,TGCAGCGTTGGCGTGGCTGGTGATAGTCAGCCCCAGCATTTT,CSVGVAGDSQPQHF